The rows below give T cell receptor beta chains drawn from one sample of a study of monozygotic twins with cystic fibrosis. The protocol was immunoSEQ multiplex PCR, while the TCRdb copy is restricted to in-frame clones and leaves out a portion. Of 15,000 to 20,000 clones listed, around 96% are singletons. Sequencing was carried out using blood. The receptors originated from a girl aged 2-9 years with cystic fibrosis. Each CDR3 is given with its conserved first and last residue.

j_call | v_call | cdr3_aa
TRBJ2-7 | TRBV11-3 | CASSPRQSGYEQYF
TRBJ2-2 | TRBV12-2 | CASRPWGGGTGELFF
TRBJ2-3 | TRBV19 | CASSIGPGASTDTQYF
TRBJ1-5 | TRBV2 | CASSNGQPQHF
TRBJ2-4 | TRBV25-1 | CASEGLAGGPSENIQYF
TRBJ2-7 | TRBV19 | CASSFQGGLSYEQYF
TRBJ2-2 | TRBV10-1 | CASSQTNTGELFF
TRBJ2-2 | TRBV2 | CASSVQYLAGELFF
TRBJ1-6 | TRBV28 | CASRPMEENSPLHF
TRBJ1-1 | TRBV6-1 | CASSWAIGAEAFF
TRBJ2-2 | TRBV5-1 | CASSPPVGGPGTGELFF
TRBJ2-1 | TRBV10-1 | CASSQHRGVEQFF
TRBJ2-5 | TRBV18 | CASSPPVQGNHWGSETQYF
TRBJ1-2 | TRBV18 | CASSPPNFYGYTF
TRBJ2-5 | TRBV7-6 | CASSLGSRGSETQYF
TRBJ1-5 | TRBV15 | CATSKDIYSNQPQHF
TRBJ1-5 | TRBV15 | CATSRPPVGGQSQPQHF
TRBJ1-1 | TRBV6-5 | CASSLTGPNTEAFF
TRBJ1-6 | TRBV4-1 | CASSQKAGVPYNSPLHF
TRBJ1-2 | TRBV4-3 | CASSQDGRAQGGYTF
TRBJ2-7 | TRBV9 | CASSVGTGGAYEQYF
TRBJ1-1 | TRBV6-1 | CASKEGHLNTEAFF
TRBJ1-2 | TRBV29-1 | CSVEVLPTGKYGYTF
TRBJ1-1 | TRBV7-9 | CASSFEEVRTENF
TRBJ2-1 | TRBV5-1 | CASSWRPDSSYNEQFF
TRBJ2-3 | TRBV6-5 | CASQGQADTQYF
TRBJ1-1 | TRBV15 | CATSRDISEAFF
TRBJ1-1 | TRBV5-6 | CASSLDAEAFF
TRBJ2-1 | TRBV5-1 | CASSFELGGSYNEQFF
TRBJ2-7 | TRBV28 | CASSFGRYYEQYF
TRBJ2-7 | TRBV14 | CASSHGLGYEQYF
TRBJ1-3 | TRBV7-9 | CASSTNTYREQGFGNTIYF
TRBJ1-2 | TRBV5-6 | CASTYGDTTSYTF
TRBJ2-3 | TRBV7-2 | CASSKPRTSGGMADTQYF
TRBJ2-1 | TRBV5-8 | CASSPRTGDFDNEQFF
TRBJ2-2 | TRBV19 | CASSTSVGDTGELFF
TRBJ2-5 | TRBV6-1 | CASSDRFFETQYF
TRBJ2-7 | TRBV9 | CAMTISPPEQYF
TRBJ2-3 | TRBV7-8 | CASSLPRGGGSDTQYF
TRBJ1-4 | TRBV2 | CASSEAQRQVFGQLFF
TRBJ1-1 | TRBV27 | CASSFRHLNTEAFF
TRBJ2-7 | TRBV7-9 | CASSLAGTGGIPYEQYF
TRBJ1-3 | TRBV9 | CASSVGGVEGNTIYF
TRBJ2-7 | TRBV9 | CASSGPGTGGYEQYF
TRBJ2-3 | TRBV5-6 | CASSAGLAGATDTQYF
TRBJ1-1 | TRBV14 | CASSHIANTEAFF
TRBJ1-1 | TRBV18 | CASSPPVQVYTEAFF
TRBJ2-2 | TRBV6-5 | CASSSGQYTGELFF
TRBJ2-7 | TRBV7-6 | CASSQGGSSSYEQYF
TRBJ1-1 | TRBV30 | CAWSKGQGRDEAFF
TRBJ2-1 | TRBV10-1 | CASSEGGNEQFF
TRBJ2-5 | TRBV30 | CAWSVRTSGMGTQYF
TRBJ1-1 | TRBV12-5 | CASGLVVPLQGWSTEAFF